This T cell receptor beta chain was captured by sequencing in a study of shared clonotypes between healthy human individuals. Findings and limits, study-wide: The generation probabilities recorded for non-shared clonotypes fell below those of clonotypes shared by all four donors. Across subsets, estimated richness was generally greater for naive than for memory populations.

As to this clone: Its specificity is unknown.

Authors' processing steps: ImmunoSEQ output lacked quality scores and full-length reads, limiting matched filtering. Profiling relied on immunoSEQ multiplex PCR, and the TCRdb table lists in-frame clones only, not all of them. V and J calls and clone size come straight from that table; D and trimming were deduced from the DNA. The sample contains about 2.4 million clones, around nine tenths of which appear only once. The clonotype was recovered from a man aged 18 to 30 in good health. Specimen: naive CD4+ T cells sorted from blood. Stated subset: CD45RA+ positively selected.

The CDR3 DNA follows: TGTGCCAGCAGCTTTCCCCCTCCCGGGGAGCTGTTTTTT. Protein sequence: CASSFPPPGELFF. The J gene is TRBJ2-2, the V gene TRBV7-9; D unresolved. The CDR3 spans 13 residues. V was cut by 3 bases and J by 6 bases, with 8 bases left in between. Per germline, CDR1 SEHNR and CDR2 FQNEAQ (reference sequence).